This TCR beta chain was captured by sequencing in a study of PD-L1 blockade in urothelial cancer. Study conclusions and caveats: Durable-benefit cases showed more tumor-associated blood clone expansion at 3 weeks.

This CDR3 spans 12 amino acids. Trimming cost V 0 bases and J 4 bases, with 3 bases left between them. The germline V gene has CDR1 LGHNA and CDR2 YNFKEQ. Comment on this clone: Its antigen is undetermined.

The protocol was immunoSEQ multiplex PCR, while the TCRdb copy is restricted to in-frame clones and leaves out a portion. The repertoire consists of about 50,000 clones, with around 85% occurring once and the leading ten covering 8.5% to 12%. Time point specified: peripheral blood 6 weeks after treatment start. The study collected 1 to 8 samples per patient, pretreatment and on-treatment. The sequence derives from a man in his fifties or sixties with urothelial cancer. The sequenced sample was PBMCs, obtained around atezolizumab (anti-PD-L1) treatment. This rearrangement joins TRBV4-2 to TRBJ2-5; D not certain. The CDR3 coding sequence is TGTGCCAGCAGCCAAGATCGAGAGACCCAGTACTTC. Translating gives CASSQDRETQYF.